These T cell receptor beta chains were read from a single sample in a study of shared clonotypes between healthy human individuals. Sequencing used immunoSEQ multiplex PCR; TCRdb keeps in-frame clones, though not all of them. The sample includes approximately 1,000,000 clones, about 84% seen only once; the top ten take under 0.65%. Sample: memory CD4+ T cells from PBMCs. These receptors were obtained from a man between 18 and 35 years old in good health. Some clones in this sample may be carry-over from other donors' samples. Each CDR3 is given with its conserved first and last residue. The D gene is left open where the match is weak. A clone size is listed for some rows: how often the clone was seen (once, few, many), or a class if it is expanded.

j_call | clone_size | v_call | d_call | cdr3_nt | cdr3_aa
TRBJ2-4 | once | TRBV5-1 | NA | TGCGCCAGCAGCTTGGAGACAGGATGGAGAAACATTCAGTACTTC | CASSLETGWRNIQYF
TRBJ2-7 | once | TRBV6-5 | NA | TGTGCCAGCTCCCAAGGGGCCCACTACGAGCAGTACTTC | CASSQGAHYEQYF
TRBJ2-7 | NA | TRBV6-5 | NA | TGTGCCAGCAGTTCCCTGGGGGGACCCTACGAGCAGTACTTC | CASSSLGGPYEQYF
TRBJ2-1 | few | TRBV4-2 | TRBD1 | TGTGCCAGCAGCCCGGAACTACAGGGGGTGGGTAACAATGAGCAGTTCTTC | CASSPELQGVGNNEQFF
TRBJ2-7 | NA | TRBV5-1 | TRBD2 | TGCGCCAGCAGCCCTCTAGCGGGAGGGCCTTACGAGCAGTACTTC | CASSPLAGGPYEQYF
TRBJ2-1 | NA | TRBV5-1 | TRBD2 | TGCGCCAGCAGCCTCAAACCAACTAGCGGGAGCCACAATGAGCAGTTCTTC | CASSLKPTSGSHNEQFF
TRBJ2-5 | NA | TRBV2 | NA | TGTGCCAGCAGAGAGACCCGGGGGGCAGCTCAAGAGACCCAGTACTTC | CASRETRGAAQETQYF
TRBJ1-6 | NA | TRBV6-1 | NA | TGTGCCAGCACTATAACCCAATACGATTCACCCCTCCACTTT | CASTITQYDSPLHF
TRBJ2-7 | NA | TRBV18 | TRBD1 | TGTGCCAGCACTAACCCGGAGACAGGGGTAGACGAGCAGTACTTC | CASTNPETGVDEQYF
TRBJ2-7 | NA | TRBV6-5 | NA | TGTGCCAGCAGTTACTCGACCAGGGGCTCCTACGAGCAGTACTTC | CASSYSTRGSYEQYF
TRBJ2-6 | NA | TRBV27 | NA | TGTGCCAGCACCCGATCACAGGGCCTTACTGGGGCCAACGTCCTGACTTTC | CASTRSQGLTGANVLTF
TRBJ2-7 | NA | TRBV5-1 | TRBD2 | TGCGCCAGCAGCAATAGCGGGAGTGAGCACGAGCAGTACTTC | CASSNSGSEHEQYF
TRBJ2-7 | NA | TRBV28 | NA | TGTGCCAGCAGTACCCAGGGGAGGGGTACCCACGAGCAGTACTTC | CASSTQGRGTHEQYF
TRBJ2-4 | many | TRBV27 | NA | TGTGCCAGCAGTCTGGGGGGAGAAGGGCGGAACATTCAGTACTTC | CASSLGGEGRNIQYF
TRBJ1-2 | NA | TRBV5-1 | NA | TGCGCCAGCAGCTTGAGAACAGGGTATCCGGGCTACACCTTC | CASSLRTGYPGYTF
TRBJ2-5 | few | TRBV27 | NA | TGTGCCAGCAGTTTATGGGGACCTTCCTCGGGGCCCCAGTACTTC | CASSLWGPSSGPQYF
TRBJ1-2 | few | TRBV2 | TRBD1 | TGTGCCAGCAGTGTGGTAACAGGGGAAGGCTACACCTTC | CASSVVTGEGYTF
TRBJ2-7 | NA | TRBV14 | NA | TGTGCCAGCAGCCAAGCATTGCCCCGGGGTTCCTACGAGCAGTACTTC | CASSQALPRGSYEQYF
TRBJ2-4 | NA | TRBV7-9 | NA | TGTGCCAGCAGCTTAGGTACAGGGACGAACATTCAGTACTTC | CASSLGTGTNIQYF
TRBJ1-2 | many | TRBV7-9 | NA | TGTGCCAGCAGCTTAGGCCAGTGGAACTATGGCTACACCTTC | CASSLGQWNYGYTF
TRBJ2-7 | NA | TRBV19 | NA | TGTGCCAGTAGTATTACTGTCCGCTACGAGCAGTACTTC | CASSITVRYEQYF
TRBJ2-6 | NA | TRBV5-1 | TRBD1 | TGCGCCAGCAGCTTGTCCCCTACAGGGGGTGGCTCTGGGGCCAACGTCCTGACTTTC | CASSLSPTGGGSGANVLTF
TRBJ2-3 | NA | TRBV7-9 | NA | TGTGCCAGCAGCCCCCCCACAACGGCAGATACGCAGTATTTT | CASSPPTTADTQYF
TRBJ2-7 | NA | TRBV5-6 | NA | TGTGCCAGCAGCTTCGACAGGCTTACCTACGAGCAGTACTTC | CASSFDRLTYEQYF
TRBJ1-2 | NA | TRBV7-9 | NA | TGTGCCAGCAGCGTCGCGGTAGCTAACTATGGCTACACCTTC | CASSVAVANYGYTF
TRBJ2-1 | NA | TRBV7-6 | NA | TGTGCCAGCAGCATAGACGGGACCCCCGACAATGAGCAGTTCTTC | CASSIDGTPDNEQFF
TRBJ2-1 | NA | TRBV15 | NA | TGTGCCACCAGCGCCCGACTTAATGAGCAGTTCTTC | CATSARLNEQFF
TRBJ1-1 | few | TRBV27 | TRBD1 | TGTGCCAGCAGCCGACAGGGACAGATGAACACTGAAGCTTTCTTT | CASSRQGQMNTEAFF
TRBJ2-5 | NA | TRBV5-4 | TRBD2 | TGTGCCAGCACCAAAAGACTAGCGGGGGAGACCCAGTACTTC | CASTKRLAGETQYF
TRBJ2-3 | NA | TRBV28 | NA | TGTGCCAGCAGTTTTGTAGAGTATACGCAGTATTTT | CASSFVEYTQYF
TRBJ2-2 | few | TRBV10-3 | TRBD1 | TGTGCCATCAGTGGCGGACAGGGGGGATTCGTCGGGGAGCTGTTTTTT | CAISGGQGGFVGELFF
TRBJ1-3 | NA | TRBV2 | NA | TGTGCCAGCAGTGACGGCGGTATTGGAAACACCATATATTTT | CASSDGGIGNTIYF
TRBJ2-2 | NA | TRBV5-5 | NA | TGTGCCAGCAGCTTGTACAACACCGGGGAGCTGTTTTTT | CASSLYNTGELFF
TRBJ1-4 | NA | TRBV19 | TRBD1 | TGTGCCAGTAGTATTACGGACAGGGGGCGGACTAATGAAAAACTGTTTTTT | CASSITDRGRTNEKLFF
TRBJ1-5 | NA | TRBV2 | TRBD1 | TGTGCCAGCAGGGTTGGGACAGGGGGAAGGGTCAATCAGCCCCAGCATTTT | CASRVGTGGRVNQPQHF
TRBJ2-2 | NA | TRBV11-2 | NA | TGTGCCAGCAGCCTAAAGGGCACCGGGGAGCTGTTTTTT | CASSLKGTGELFF
TRBJ2-5 | NA | TRBV5-1 | TRBD2 | TGCGCCAGCAGCTTGGTGGGGCCGGGACTAAGACAAGAGACCCAGTACTTC | CASSLVGPGLRQETQYF
TRBJ2-7 | NA | TRBV7-2 | TRBD2 | TGTGCCAGCAGCTTAACAGCCTCTCTAGCGGGAGTAAAACACGAGCAGTACTTC | CASSLTASLAGVKHEQYF
TRBJ1-1 | NA | TRBV7-2 | NA | TGTGCCAGCCTACCTAGGGGGGGAAGCACTGAAGCTTTCTTT | CASLPRGGSTEAFF
TRBJ2-5 | once | TRBV25-1 | NA | TGTGCCAGCAGTGGGACTATGACAGGCGGGGCGGGGACCCAGTACTTC | CASSGTMTGGAGTQYF